One and the same sample provided the 23 T cell receptor beta chains below, sequenced in a study of molecular identifiers for immune sequencing clone quantification. From the PCR reads, TCRdb called clonotypes with MiXCR, one entry per CDR3 protein. Of approximately 630,000 distinct CDR3 sequences in the sample, less than 30% were seen once. Sequenced: naive CD8+ T cells from blood, with Jurkat cell RNA spiked in. This sample's subset: FACS-sorted CD8+CD4-CCR7+CD45RA+ naive T cells. The source of these receptors is a human donor in good health. Some libraries in this study had Jurkat cell RNA spiked in.

With respect to this clonotype: One end of the junction does not line up with germline, which may come from a read error. The J gene is TRBJ1-1, the V gene TRBV6-5; D is unresolved. Germline V CDR1 and CDR2: MNHEY, SVGAGI. The CDR3 runs 15 residues. CDR3 protein: CASMLVRQENTEALF. CDR3 sequence (DNA): TGTGCCAGCATGCTAGTTAGGCAGGAGAACACTGAAGCTCTCTTT.

V gene TRBV6-5 combines with J gene TRBJ2-1; 8 bases map to TRBD2. Trimming cost V 3 bases and J 7 bases; bases outside gene matches: 5. The CDR3 has 14 amino acids. Germline V gene lookup returns CDR1 MNHEY and CDR2 SVGAGI. CDR3 coding DNA: TGTGCCAGCAGTTATCGGGAGGGCTCGAATGAGCAGTTCTTC. Translated, it gives CASSYREGSNEQFF.

For this clonotype: With a much larger clone just one base away, this may be a read error. This chain joins TRBV28 and TRBJ1-4; 8 bases fit TRBD1. V lost 7 bases, J lost 8 bases, and 9 bases stayed unmatched. CDR1 is MDHEN and CDR2 is SYDVKM in the germline V gene. The CDR3 totals 14 residues. The CDR3 here is CASTEDRVHEKLFF. The CDR3, as DNA: TGTGCCAGCACCGAGGACAGGGTGCACGAAAAACTGTTTTTT.

Notes on this clonotype: A much bigger clone sits one base away, suggesting this may be a read error. The chain uses TRBV12-3 or TRBV12-4 and TRBJ2-3; D might be TRBD1 (5 bases). The V and J ends lost 4 bases and 7 bases respectively, with 18 bases between them. This CDR3 is built from 15 residues. The CDR3: CASSYWGTALHTQYF. The CDR3 DNA reads as TGTGCCAGCAGTTACTGGGGCACTGCACTTCATACGCAGTATTTT.

V is TRBV7-9 and J is TRBJ1-1, with D perhaps matching TRBD1 (5 bases). Trimming pared 4 bases from V and 2 bases from J, leaving 17 bases between. This CDR3 is 16 amino acids long. Germline CDR1 SEHNR, CDR2 FQNEAQ (reference sequence). The CDR3, as DNA: TGTGCCAGCAGCTCGGACGGGGCGGGACCTAACACTGAAGCTTTCTTT. As protein: CASSSDGAGPNTEAFF.

The V call is TRBV27, the J call TRBJ1-1; 10 nucleotides line up with TRBD1. Germline lookup yields CDR1 MNHEY and CDR2 SMNVEV (reference sequence). J was trimmed by 3 bases and V by 5 bases; bases with no gene match: 9. The CDR3 spans 16 residues. The CDR3 DNA follows: TGTGCCAGCAGTCCGGGACAGGGGTTAATATACACTGAAGCTTTCTTT. It specifies CASSPGQGLIYTEAFF.

The table lists this clonotype with many counts. The chain links TRBV7-9 to TRBJ2-3; possibly TRBD1 or TRBD2 for D (5 bases each). CDR3 length: 14 amino acids. The germline gives CDR1 SEHNR, CDR2 FQNEAQ (reference sequence). Trimming cost V 4 bases and J 6 bases, with 14 bases left between them. CDR3 nucleotide sequence: TGTGCCAGCAGCTCAGACCCGAGGGGTGATACGCAGTATTTT. Translation: CASSSDPRGDTQYF.

In its sample, this clonotype was seen many times. The V gene is TRBV6-6, the J gene TRBJ1-1, with a tentative D call TRBD1 (5 bases). The germline V gene encodes CDR1 MNHNY and CDR2 SVGAGI (reference sequence). The CDR3 consists of 15 residues. The V gene lost 6 bases and the J gene lost 0 bases, with 14 bases spanning the gap. Here the CDR3 DNA reads TGTGCCAGCAGGACCGGGGGAGAAATGAACACTGAAGCTTTCTTT. Protein sequence: CASRTGGEMNTEAFF.

Of note for this clonotype: A much larger clone differs by one base, so this may be a read error. The genes are TRBV6-2 or TRBV6-3 and TRBJ2-7; 10 bases match TRBD1. Trimming removed 2 bases from V and 3 bases from J; junction bases left unmatched: 16. Germline V CDR1 and CDR2: MNHEY, SVGEGT. This CDR3 is 19 amino acids long. The CDR3 spells CASSYPTSGTGTGVYEQYF. The CDR3 nucleotides read TGTGCCAGCAGTTACCCCACGAGTGGAACCGGGACAGGGGTCTACGAGCAGTACTTC.

On this clonotype itself: Given a much more abundant clone one base away, this may be a read error. The gene calls are TRBV9 and TRBJ1-1; D unresolved. Germline-derived CDR1 and CDR2 are SGDLS and YYNGEE. The CDR3 sequence is 14 residues long. CDR3 residues: CASSVGETNTEALF. The CDR3 DNA reads as TGTGCCAGCAGCGTCGGCGAGACGAACACTGAAGCTCTCTTT.

The chain is built from TRBV6-5 and TRBJ1-6; D gene unclear. Germline V gives CDR1 MNHEY, CDR2 SVGAGI. The CDR3 contains 18 residues. The V end lost 2 bases, the J end lost 0 bases, and 14 bases lay between the germline ends. The CDR3 DNA follows: TGTGCCAGCAGTTACACCCCCCAGGACCTCTCCTATAATTCACCCCTCCACTTT. Translated, it gives CASSYTPQDLSYNSPLHF.

In this sample, this clonotype turned up a few times. The rearrangement links TRBV9 to TRBJ2-7; TRBD1 aligns across 10 bases. Germline trimming cut 3 bases from V and 6 bases from J; bases unmatched to any gene: 9. CDR1 and CDR2 from the germline V gene are SGDLS and YYNGEE. This CDR3 contains 15 residues. For the CDR3, the DNA is TGTGCCAGCAGCGGAACCGGGACAGGGGTGGGCGAGCAGTACTTC. As protein: CASSGTGTGVGEQYF.

This clonotype appeared many times. This chain joins TRBV10-3 and TRBJ2-7; possibly TRBD2 for D (5 bases). Germline values: CDR1 ENHRY, CDR2 SYGVKD. The CDR3 is made up of 13 amino acids. The V and J ends lost 3 bases and 11 bases respectively, with 17 bases between them. CDR3 protein: CAISETQGGLEYF. CDR3 in DNA: TGTGCCATCAGTGAAACTCAAGGCGGGCTTGAGTACTTC.

Points on this clonotype: Being one base from a much bigger clone, this may be a read error. The chain couples TRBV12-3 or TRBV12-4 to TRBJ2-7; the D is unclear. Trimming removed 3 bases at V and 6 bases at J, with 15 bases between. This CDR3 has 14 amino acids. The CDR3 loop is CASSLLVGPPEQYF. DNA for the CDR3: TGTGCCAGCAGTTTGTTGGTGGGTCCCCCCGAGCAGTACTTC.

This clonotype has more than one count but fewer than ten. The chain carries TRBV7-6 and TRBJ1-4, with a weak D call TRBD1 (5 bases). The CDR3 runs to 13 residues. The V and J ends lost 4 bases and 4 bases respectively, with 7 bases between them. Per the germline V gene, CDR1 is SGHVS and CDR2 is FNYEAQ. The CDR3 loop reads CASSYGGNEKLFF. CDR3 coding DNA: TGTGCCAGCAGCTATGGGGGTAATGAAAAACTGTTTTTT.

About this clonotype itself: A read error may explain this, as a much larger clone is one base away. The chain couples TRBV27 to TRBJ2-3, with a tentative D call TRBD2 (5 bases). The CDR3 loop spans 16 amino acids. Germline CDR1 and CDR2: MNHEY and SMNVEV (reference sequence). The CDR3, as DNA: TGTACCAGCAGTTTTTTGAGGGTAACTAGCACAGATACGCAGTATTTT. This sequence encodes CTSSFLRVTSTDTQYF.

Comments on this clonotype: This may be a read error: a much more frequent sequence differs by one nucleotide. The chain recombines TRBV3-1 with TRBJ2-3; D remains ambiguous. Germline values: CDR1 LGHDT, CDR2 YNNKEL (reference sequence). CDR3 length: 13 residues. This chain's CDR3 is CASSPRQKDAQYF. CDR3 nucleotide sequence: TGTGCCAGCAGCCCGCGCCAAAAAGATGCGCAGTATTTT.

This clonotype was found many times. The V and J genes are TRBV7-9 and TRBJ1-1, with a weak D call TRBD1 (6 bases). V lost 8 bases, J lost 1 base, and 17 bases lay in between. This CDR3 is built from 15 residues. CDR1 is SEHNR and CDR2 is FQNEAQ in the germline V gene (reference sequence). The CDR3 here is CASLPPGARNTEAFF. The CDR3 coding sequence is TGTGCCAGCCTCCCCCCAGGGGCCAGGAACACTGAAGCTTTCTTT.

This sequence joins TRBV7-6 and TRBJ2-7; possibly TRBD2 for D (6 bases). V was cut by 7 bases and J by 3 bases, with 19 bases left in between. The CDR3 runs to 15 residues. Germline V gives CDR1 SGHVS, CDR2 FNYEAQ. Written as DNA, the CDR3 is TGTGCCAGCACCCCCGGCAGTGCGCGGGGCTACGAGCAGTACTTC. Protein product: CASTPGSARGYEQYF.

This clonotype turned up a few times. The genes are TRBV27 and TRBJ2-2; maybe TRBD2 (5 bases). Deletions cut 2 bases from V and 15 bases from J, with 25 bases between. In germline, CDR1 is MNHEY, CDR2 SMNVEV (reference sequence). CDR3 length: 16 amino acids. The CDR3 DNA sequence: TGTGCCAGCAGTTTACTATCCGCACCTAGGTCGTCGGGAATGTTTTTT. It is translated as CASSLLSAPRSSGMFF.

This clonotype came up many times. The V and J genes are TRBV28 and TRBJ2-7; 9 nucleotides agree with TRBD2. J was trimmed by 2 bases and V by 3 bases; bases with no gene match: 5. This CDR3 is built from 15 residues. Per the germline V gene, CDR1 is MDHEN and CDR2 is SYDVKM. CDR3 sequence: CASSFSGRNPYEQYF. The CDR3 DNA follows: TGTGCCAGCAGTTTTAGCGGGAGAAACCCCTACGAGCAGTACTTC.

A word on this clonotype: One base away lies a much larger clone, so this may be a sequencing read error. The chain has TRBV2 and TRBJ2-5, with TRBD1 identical over 7 bases. CDR1 and CDR2 from the germline V gene are SNHLY and FYNNEI. CDR3 length equals 14 residues. In DNA form, the CDR3 reads TGTGCCAGCAGTGGATGGACAGGTCAAGAGGCCCAGTACTTC. This codes for CASSGWTGQEAQYF.

The chain recombines TRBV5-1 with TRBJ2-1, with 11 bases aligning to TRBD1. V lost 4 bases to trimming and J lost 8 bases; unmatched junction nucleotides: 5. The germline V gene encodes CDR1 SGHRS and CDR2 YFSETQ. CDR3 size: 14 residues. CDR3: CASSGTGGMDEQFF. The CDR3 DNA is TGCGCCAGCAGCGGGACAGGGGGAATGGATGAGCAGTTCTTC.